This entry concerns a single T cell receptor beta chain. Its antigen is currently unknown. The CDR3 has 15 residues. Per germline, CDR1 SGHTA and CDR2 FQGNSA. This sample was taken from a study of T cells expressing NK-cell markers. Study-level background: Sorted CD3+CD56+NKG2C+, CD3+CD56+NKG2C- and CD3+CD56-NKG2C+ T-cell subsets were beta-chain profiled. There were seven HCMV-seropositive donors and one seronegative donor among the eight sequenced. Study-level results: Roughly six donors showed dominant NKG2C+ clonotypes comprising roughly 1.0-7.0% of their CD8+ T cells. Topping the CD3+CD56-NKG2C+ fraction as well were these clonotypes, in a few donors.

TCRdb re-called the 5' RACE reads, yielding one record per CDR3 amino acid sequence without DNA. This sample's clone table lists fewer than 400,000 distinct CDR3 sequences. The sequenced sample consisted of blood T cells: a sorted CD56 or NKG2C T cell subset, CD4+ or CD8+ T cells, or bulk PBMC T cells (not recorded which). This sequence was found in a man between 18 and 69 years old in good health. The chain recombines TRBV7-2 with TRBJ1-4. CDR3 amino acids: CASSLMVATNEKLFF.